This T cell receptor (beta chain) emerged from a study of shared clonotypes between healthy human individuals. The wider study: Plates per donor: three CD4 naive, three CD4 memory, two CD8 naive, one CD8 memory.

The study, taken as a whole, reports: Clonotypes that were shared across four donors made up 4.5% to 5% of naive CD4 clonotypes.

In the study's own analysis: With immunoSEQ giving junction-only sequences and no quality scores, filtering differed. Only in-frame clones appear in the TCRdb table, and some are missing; sequencing was by immunoSEQ multiplex PCR. The DNA gave D and trimming, while V, J and clone size come from that table. This sample has 450,000 to 700,000 clones; 95% to 96% occur once, and the top ten carry about 0.11%. The CDR3 sequence is 11 residues long. Germline CDR1 and CDR2: SQVTM and ANQGSEA. Trimming cost V 3 bases and J 5 bases, with 7 bases left between them. Naive CD8 cells lacked CD45RO and underwent positive selection for CCR7, leaving out terminally differentiated effector memory CD45RA+ cells. Free of recent acute infections or vaccinations, the donors were healthy HIV-negative adults. As for this clone: The antigen is not known.

This chain uses TRBV29-1 with TRBJ1-1; D uncertain. This TCR derives from a woman in her 30s in good health. Sequenced material: naive CD8+ T cells sorted from blood. CDR3 nucleotides: TGCAGCGTTGATTCTTATACTGAAGCTTTCTTT. Translated: CSVDSYTEAFF.